This TCR beta chain was obtained from a study of memory CD4+ T cells and cytomegalovirus serostatus. Germline-derived CDR1 and CDR2 are MNHEY and SVGAGI. The CDR3 is 13 amino acids. V lost 6 bases and J lost 0, with 5 bases in between. In the case of this clone: Its specificity is not known.

TCRdb's table, derived via immunoSEQ multiplex PCR, lists solely in-frame clones and lacks some. This table holds approximately 65,000 clones, over 60% found once. Study observations and caveats: Each of approximately 73 CMV-associated TCRbeta sequences occurred in one to five individuals.

The sort gate was single viable CD3+CD4+CD8-CD45RO+ cells for memory CD4+ T cells. The TCR originated in an adult in good health and CMV-seronegative. Material for sequencing was memory CD4+ T cells from blood. The chain couples TRBV6-5 to TRBJ2-2; tentative D call: TRBD2 (5 bases). CDR3 sequence: CASRGANTGELFF. Written as DNA, the CDR3 is TGTGCCAGCAGGGGAGCGAACACCGGGGAGCTGTTTTTT.